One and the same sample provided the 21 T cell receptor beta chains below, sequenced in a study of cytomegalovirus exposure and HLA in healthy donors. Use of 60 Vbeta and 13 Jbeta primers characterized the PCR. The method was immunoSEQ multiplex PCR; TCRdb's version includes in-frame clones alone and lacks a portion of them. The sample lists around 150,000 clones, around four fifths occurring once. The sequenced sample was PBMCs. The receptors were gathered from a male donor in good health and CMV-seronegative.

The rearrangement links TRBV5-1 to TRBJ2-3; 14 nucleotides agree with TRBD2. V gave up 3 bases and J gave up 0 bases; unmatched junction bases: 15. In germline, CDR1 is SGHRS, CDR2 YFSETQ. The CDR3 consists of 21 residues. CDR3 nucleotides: TGCGCCAGCAGCTACCGCCCTCCGGGACTAGCGGGAGTCACGAGCACAGATACGCAGTATTTT. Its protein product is CASSYRPPGLAGVTSTDTQYF.

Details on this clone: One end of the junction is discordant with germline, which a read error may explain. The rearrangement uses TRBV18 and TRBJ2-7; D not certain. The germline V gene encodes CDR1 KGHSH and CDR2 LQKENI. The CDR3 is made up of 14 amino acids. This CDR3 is CASLSKTDSSEQYF. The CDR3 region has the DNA TGTGCCAGCTTGTCCAAGACTGATTCCTCCGAGCAGTACTTC.

DNA for the CDR3: TGTGCCAGCAGTGATTTCCGACAGGGGACGAGATATTTT. The encoded protein is CASSDFRQGTRYF. This chain links TRBV2 with TRBJ2-3; 8 positions agree with TRBD1. Germline V CDR1 and CDR2: SNHLY, FYNNEI. V lost 3 bases to trimming and J lost 15 bases; unmatched junction nucleotides: 11. This CDR3 has 13 amino acids.

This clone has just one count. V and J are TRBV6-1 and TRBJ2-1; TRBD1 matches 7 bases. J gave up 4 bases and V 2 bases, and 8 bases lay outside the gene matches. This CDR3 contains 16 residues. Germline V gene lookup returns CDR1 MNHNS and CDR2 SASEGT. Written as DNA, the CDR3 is TGTGCCAGCAGTGAACTCCCAGGGGGTGGGTACAATGAGCAGTTCTTC. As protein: CASSELPGGGYNEQFF.

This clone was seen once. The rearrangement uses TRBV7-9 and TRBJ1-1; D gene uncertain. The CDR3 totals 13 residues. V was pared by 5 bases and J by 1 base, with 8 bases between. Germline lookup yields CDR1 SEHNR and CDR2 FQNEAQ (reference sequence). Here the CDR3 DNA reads TGTGCCAGCAGCGTCGGGTGGAACACTGAAGCTTTCTTT. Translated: CASSVGWNTEAFF.

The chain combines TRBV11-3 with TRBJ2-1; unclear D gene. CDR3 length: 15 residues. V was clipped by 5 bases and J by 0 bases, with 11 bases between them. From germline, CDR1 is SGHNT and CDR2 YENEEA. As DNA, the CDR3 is TGTGCCAGCAGCCCATTAACAAGCTCCTACAATGAGCAGTTCTTC. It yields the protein CASSPLTSSYNEQFF.

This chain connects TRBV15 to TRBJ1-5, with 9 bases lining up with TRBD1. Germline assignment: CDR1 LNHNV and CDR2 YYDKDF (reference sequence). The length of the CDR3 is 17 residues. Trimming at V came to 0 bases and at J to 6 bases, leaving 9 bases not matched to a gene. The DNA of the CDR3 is TGTGCCACCAGCAGAGATTTAACGGACAGGGGTTCTCAGCCCCAGCATTTT. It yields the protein CATSRDLTDRGSQPQHF.

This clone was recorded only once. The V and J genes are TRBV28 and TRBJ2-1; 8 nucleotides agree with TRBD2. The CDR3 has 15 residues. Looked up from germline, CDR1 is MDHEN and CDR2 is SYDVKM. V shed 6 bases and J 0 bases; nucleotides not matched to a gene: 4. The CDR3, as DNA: TGTGCCAGCAGCCCGAGCGGGAGCTCCTACAATGAGCAGTTCTTC. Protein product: CASSPSGSSYNEQFF.

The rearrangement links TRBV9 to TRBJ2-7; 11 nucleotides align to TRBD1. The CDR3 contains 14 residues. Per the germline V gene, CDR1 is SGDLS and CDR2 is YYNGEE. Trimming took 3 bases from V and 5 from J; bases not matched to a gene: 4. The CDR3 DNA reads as TGTGCCAGCAGCGCAGGGACAGGGGGGAACGAGCAGTACTTC. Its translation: CASSAGTGGNEQYF.

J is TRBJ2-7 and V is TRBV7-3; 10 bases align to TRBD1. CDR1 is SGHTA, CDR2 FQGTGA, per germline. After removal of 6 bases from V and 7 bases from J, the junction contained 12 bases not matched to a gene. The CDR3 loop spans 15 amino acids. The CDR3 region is CASRSAGQGIREQYF. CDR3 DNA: TGTGCCAGCAGATCGGCGGGACAGGGGATTCGTGAGCAGTACTTC.

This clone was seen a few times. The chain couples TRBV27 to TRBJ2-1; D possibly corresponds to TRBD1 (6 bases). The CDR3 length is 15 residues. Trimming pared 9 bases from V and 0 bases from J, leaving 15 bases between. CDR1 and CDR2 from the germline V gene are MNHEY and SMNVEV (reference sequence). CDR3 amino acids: CASNRDISSYNEQFF. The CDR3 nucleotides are TGTGCCAGTAATCGGGACATTAGCTCCTACAATGAGCAGTTCTTC.

CDR3 region: CASSLGGYTDTQYF. DNA of the CDR3: TGTGCCAGCAGCTTGGGAGGTTACACAGATACGCAGTATTTT. The chain has TRBV5-6 and TRBJ2-3; D remains unclear. Trimming left V 0 bases short and J 2 bases short, with 7 bases between. Per the germline V gene, CDR1 is SGHDT and CDR2 is YYEEEE. The CDR3 spans 14 residues.

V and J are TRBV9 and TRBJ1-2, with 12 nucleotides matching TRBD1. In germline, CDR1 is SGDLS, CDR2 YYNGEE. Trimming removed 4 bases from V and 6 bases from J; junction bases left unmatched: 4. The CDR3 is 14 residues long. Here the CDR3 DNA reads TGTGCCAGCAGCCCTGGGACAGGGGGCGATGGCTACACCTTC. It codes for CASSPGTGGDGYTF.

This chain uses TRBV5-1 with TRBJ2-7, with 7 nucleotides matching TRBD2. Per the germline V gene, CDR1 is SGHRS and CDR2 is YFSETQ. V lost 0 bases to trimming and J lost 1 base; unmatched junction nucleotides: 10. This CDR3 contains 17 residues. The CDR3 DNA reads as TGCGCCAGCAGCTTGGACGGAGAGGGCGGGGGTTCCTACGAGCAGTACTTC. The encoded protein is CASSLDGEGGGSYEQYF.

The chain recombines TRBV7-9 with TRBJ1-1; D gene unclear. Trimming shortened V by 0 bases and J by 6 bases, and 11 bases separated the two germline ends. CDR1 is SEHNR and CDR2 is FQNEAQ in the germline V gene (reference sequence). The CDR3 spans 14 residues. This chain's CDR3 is CASSLAVTASEAFF. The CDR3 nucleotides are TGTGCCAGCAGCTTAGCGGTCACAGCTTCTGAAGCTTTCTTT. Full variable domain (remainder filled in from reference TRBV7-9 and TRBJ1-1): DTGVSQNPRHKITKRGQNVTFRCDPISEHNRLYWYRQTLGQGPEFLTYFQNEAQLEKSRLLSDRFSAERPKGSFSTLEIQRTEQGDSAMYLCASSLAVTASEAFFGQGTRLTVV.

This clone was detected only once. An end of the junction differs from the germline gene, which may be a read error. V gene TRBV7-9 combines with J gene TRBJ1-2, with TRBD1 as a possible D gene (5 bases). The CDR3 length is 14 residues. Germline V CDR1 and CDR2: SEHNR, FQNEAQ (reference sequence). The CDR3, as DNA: TGTTCCAGCAGCTTGGAGGGACCAAGTTCCCCCTACACCTTC. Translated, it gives CSSSLEGPSSPYTF.

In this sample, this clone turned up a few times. The CDR3 spells CASSEFEGRETQYF. The CDR3 region has the DNA TGTGCCAGCAGTGAATTTGAGGGTAGAGAGACCCAGTACTTC. The rearrangement uses TRBV6-5 and TRBJ2-5; tentatively, D is TRBD2 (5 bases). Germline assignment: CDR1 MNHEY and CDR2 SVGAGI. V was pared by 5 bases and J by 4 bases, with 14 bases between. The CDR3 has 14 residues.

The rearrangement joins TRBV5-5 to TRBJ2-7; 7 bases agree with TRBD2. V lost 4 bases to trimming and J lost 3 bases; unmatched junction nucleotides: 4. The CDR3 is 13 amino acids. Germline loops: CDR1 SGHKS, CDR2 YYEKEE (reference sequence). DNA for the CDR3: TGTGCCAGCAGCACTGGACTAGTCTACGAGCAGTACTTC. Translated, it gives CASSTGLVYEQYF.

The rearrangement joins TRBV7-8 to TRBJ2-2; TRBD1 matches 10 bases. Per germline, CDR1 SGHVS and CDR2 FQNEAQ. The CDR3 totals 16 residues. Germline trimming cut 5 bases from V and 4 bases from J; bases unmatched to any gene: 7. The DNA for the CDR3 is TGTGCCAGCAGCCTACGACAGGGGGCAGGCACCGGGGAGCTGTTTTTT. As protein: CASSLRQGAGTGELFF.

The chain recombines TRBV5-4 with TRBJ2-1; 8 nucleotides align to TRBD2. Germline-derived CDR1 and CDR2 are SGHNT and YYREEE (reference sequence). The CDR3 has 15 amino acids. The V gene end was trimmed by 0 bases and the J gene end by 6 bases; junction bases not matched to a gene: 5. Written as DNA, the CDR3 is TGTGCCAGCAGCTTGGGGCGGGGGGAACTCAATGAGCAGTTCTTC. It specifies CASSLGRGELNEQFF.

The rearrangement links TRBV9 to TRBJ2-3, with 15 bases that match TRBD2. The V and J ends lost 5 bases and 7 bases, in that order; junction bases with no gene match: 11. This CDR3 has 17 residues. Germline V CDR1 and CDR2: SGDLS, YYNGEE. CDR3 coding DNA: TGTGCCAGCAGTTCAACCTCCGGGACTAGCGGGAGGAATACGCAGTATTTT. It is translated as CASSSTSGTSGRNTQYF.